The 2 T cell receptor beta chains given below trace back to one sample, sequenced in a study of T cells in Graves' hyperthyroidism and ophthalmopathy. Using RNA transcripts as the source, TCR beta CDR3 regions were amplified. HTBI primers were employed in a first-round RT-PCR of the TCR CDR3. TCRdb re-derived calls from the multiplex PCR reads in MiXCR, one entry per CDR3 protein. The profile covers approximately 490,000 distinct CDR3 sequences, with under 25% appearing a single time and approximately 49% taken by the ten largest. Sequences were obtained from blood. These receptors came from a woman in her 70s with Graves' ophthalmopathy.

Written as DNA, the CDR3 is TGTGCCATCAGTCTCGGAGACAGGGCTCGTGAGCAGTACTTC. Translated: CAISLGDRAREQYF. The V and J genes are TRBV10-3 and TRBJ2-7; 7 bases match TRBD1. Trimming cost V 5 bases and J 7 bases; bases outside gene matches: 11. The CDR3 spans 14 residues. Germline V gene sequence: CDR1 ENHRY, CDR2 SYGVKD.

This chain uses TRBV20-1 with TRBJ2-3; 10 bases are shared with TRBD2. This CDR3 has 15 residues. CDR1 is DFQATT and CDR2 is SNEGSKA in the germline V gene (reference sequence). V lost 2 bases to trimming and J lost 3 bases; unmatched junction nucleotides: 5. CDR3 loop: CSARKAGLATDTQYF. The CDR3 DNA reads as TGCAGTGCTAGAAAAGCGGGACTAGCGACAGATACGCAGTATTTT.